This T cell receptor beta chain was observed in a study of shared clonotypes between healthy human individuals (dated by TCRdb to the early 2020s). A note on the overall study: A couple of women and a few men aged 18 to 49 years were included in the cohort. Between about 0.9 and 10 billion PBMCs per donor were obtained by leukapheresis. Different laboratories and diverse techniques were used to prepare libraries and sequence TCR repertoires, to increase sequencing depth and limit assay-specific biases. To estimate repertoire size and how much clonotypes are shared between individuals, the study performed deep sequencing of blood TCR repertoires from 4 to 6 healthy adults. For each donor, CD4 naive and CD4 memory were each run on three plates, CD8 naive on two plates, and CD8 memory on one plate.

About this clone itself: Its recognized antigen is unknown. No much larger clonotype is one base removed from it; base qualities were not supplied.

Donors were healthy HIV-negative adults with no recently reported acute infections or vaccinations. Every donor was a Caucasian adult living in Nashville, Tennessee, USA. Magnetic negative selection was used to enrich CD4+ T cells, after which naive cells were positively selected on CD45RA and the negative fraction became the memory subset. Blood was collected by leukapheresis, and PBMCs were isolated by Ficoll-Histopaque density gradient centrifugation and then cryopreserved in liquid nitrogen vapor phase. Analytical flow cytometry was used to check the purity and quantity of each magnetically sorted T cell population. From each sorted fraction, genomic DNA was isolated and quantified by UV absorbance on a Nanodrop 2000c. Broader findings and caveats from the paper: Clonotypes shared by all four sorted-subset donors showed higher generation probabilities than non-shared clonotypes. Naive subsets generally had larger estimated clonotype richness than memory subsets. Even with the large sequencing depth, rarefaction of the sorted-subset datasets indicated that sequencing was incomplete. Based on pairwise subsampling, the degree of clonotype sharing among donors was expected to be affected by sequencing depth. Sampling was restricted to blood, and TCR repertoires in tissues likely differ from the TCR repertoires found in blood. Around 5.4% of naive CD4, 3.5% of naive CD8, 2.3% of memory CD4, and around 0.4% of memory CD8 clonotypes were shared across a few donors. The small number of donors limited the genetic and exposure-history diversity represented.

Using the deep immunoSEQ assay, multiplex PCR amplified TCR CDR3 regions from genomic DNA. Extracted genomic DNA from each cell subset was spread evenly across all wells of several immunoSEQ 96-well plates, with each plate serving as a replicate. For sorted subsets, each replicate PCR was loaded with around 200 ng genomic DNA, equivalent to approximately 27,000 T cell genomes. Purified libraries were measured with a Qubit 3.0 fluorometer, size-checked on a Bioanalyzer 2100, and measured again with the KAPA Library Quantification kit. Every immunoSEQ 96-well plate was sequenced on a dedicated single-read 150-cycle Illumina NextSeq 550 flow cell. The published analysis was carried out like this. Because the immunoSEQ output included only junctional sequences and no quality scores, the filtering could not be the same as the filtering used for full-length reads. To assign V/J genes and CDR3, sequences were annotated using PyIR, a Python wrapper for IgBLAST v1.9, with IMGT germline references. Reads were filtered out if the reads had weak V/J assignments (E-value above 1e-6), no CDR3, stop codons, out-of-frame junctions, or ambiguous translated residues. V3J clonotypes were defined as sequences sharing the same inferred V gene, J gene, and CDR3 amino acid sequence. The percentage overlap between two repertoires was calculated by dividing the number of shared unique clonotypes by the size of the smaller repertoire. Three approaches were used to assess repertoire richness: RTK rarefaction, the Chao1 estimator, and Recon v2.1 estimates of unobserved clonotypes. For all TCRbeta clonotypes obtained by the gDNA method from a few donors, generation probabilities were computed with OLGA. Sourced from immuneACCESS, this table was stored by TCRdb with only in-frame sequences that have V and J called. A share of the clones is absent; for the studies checked, an unresolved V gene accounts for under half, and the remainder has no known explanation. That table furnishes V, J and clone size, whereas the DNA furnished D and trimming. For this sample there are more than 1,200,000 clones; 97% to 99% appear just once. Approximately 0.4% of the sample lies in the top ten.

The CDR3, from cysteine to phenylalanine, totals 20 residues. Only the CDR3 DNA is retained, 60 bases long and in frame from the first base. This clonotype was obtained from a man aged 30 to 39 in good health. The specimen sequenced was naive CD4+ T cells sorted from blood. This specimen's cell subset or site label, per the study, means: CD45RA+ positively selected. Recombination linked TRBV1 to TRBJ2-2; the DNA was not used to check the table's D call, TRBD2. TRBV1 is a pseudogene locus. The CDR3 protein sequence reads: CTSSHATGTSGSSCTGELFF. The nucleotide sequence is TGCACCAGCAGCCATGCGACGGGGACTAGCGGGAGTAGTTGCACCGGGGAGCTGTTTTTT.